This T cell receptor beta chain was sequenced in a study of T cell responses to AZD1222 COVID-19 vaccine. V shed 6 bases, J shed 4 bases, and the junction held 6 bases outside the gene matches. The V gene's germline CDR1 is MNHEY and CDR2 SVGAGI. This CDR3 region has 14 residues. Here immunoSEQ multiplex PCR was the method, and the copy in TCRdb shows in-frame clones only, minus some. The table includes 150,000 or so clones, 80% to 90% detected once. This receptor was identified in an adult in good health. This sample comprised peripheral blood, obtained on day 0 of AZD1222 vaccination. V usage is TRBV6-5 and J usage is TRBJ1-2, with 9 positions matching TRBD1. The CDR3 here is CASRGTGFAYGYTF. CDR3 DNA: TGTGCCAGCAGGGGGACAGGGTTCGCCTATGGCTACACCTTC.